The 5 T cell receptor beta chains in this list originate from one sample, sequenced in a study of T cells in Graves' hyperthyroidism and ophthalmopathy. From RNA transcripts, TCR beta CDR3 regions were amplified. A first-round RT-PCR of the TCR CDR3 used the HTBI primer set. Via MiXCR, TCRdb re-called the multiplex PCR reads, giving one row per CDR3 protein. The profile covers hundreds of thousands of distinct CDR3 sequences, with less than 30% appearing a single time and about 25% taken by the ten largest. What was sequenced was blood. The source is a man aged 35-49 years with Graves' hyperthyroidism that later progressed to Graves' ophthalmopathy.

This clonotype was recorded at least ten times. This chain links TRBV4-1 with TRBJ1-5; D remains unclear. V lost 2 bases and J 2 bases, leaving 7 bases between the germline ends. Germline values: CDR1 MGHRA, CDR2 YSYEKL. This CDR3 region has 14 residues. CDR3 bases: TGCGCCAGCAGCCAATCCGGGGGCAATCAGCCCCAGCATTTT. Amino acids: CASSQSGGNQPQHF.

This clonotype has only a few counts. This chain links TRBV12-3 or TRBV12-4 with TRBJ1-1, with D perhaps TRBD1 (6 bases). Trimming took 3 bases from V and 2 from J, leaving 10 bases between them. The CDR3 covers 14 residues. The CDR3 protein is CASSFTGGNTEAFF. In DNA, the CDR3 is TGTGCCAGCAGTTTCACTGGGGGCAACACTGAAGCTTTCTTT.

This clonotype was counted at least ten times. J is TRBJ2-2 and V is TRBV19; D possibly corresponds to TRBD1 (8 bases). The V and J ends lost 3 bases and 4 bases respectively, with 21 bases between them. Germline V gene sequence: CDR1 LNHDA, CDR2 SQIVND (reference sequence). This CDR3 comprises 18 residues. The CDR3 spells CASSISNRGRGFTGELFF. DNA for the CDR3: TGTGCCAGTAGTATCTCTAACAGGGGGAGGGGGTTCACCGGGGAGCTGTTTTTT.

The chain uses TRBV7-2 and TRBJ1-2; D not certain. This CDR3 is 13 amino acids long. Germline-derived CDR1 and CDR2 are SGHTA and FQGNSA. Trimming took off 2 bases at V and 1 base at J, with 5 bases between the two ends. The CDR3 nucleotides are TGTGCCAGCAGCTTACAGATTAACTATGGCTACACCTTC. It codes for CASSLQINYGYTF.

In its sample, this clonotype was seen many times. The chain has TRBV6-1 and TRBJ1-5, with unresolved D. The CDR3 consists of 13 residues. Looked up from germline, CDR1 is MNHNS and CDR2 is SASEGT. Trimming pared 4 bases from V and 7 bases from J, leaving 11 bases between. The CDR3 spells CASSVQWFQPQHF. DNA for the CDR3: TGTGCCAGCAGTGTGCAGTGGTTCCAGCCCCAGCATTTT.